Given below is one T cell receptor beta chain in context. Its antigen is as yet unknown. The junction departs from the called germline gene at one end, perhaps through a read error. The TCR beta CDR3 regions underwent amplification using RNA transcripts as the source. The HTBI set primed first-round TCR CDR3 RT-PCR. TCRdb reprocessed the multiplex PCR reads via MiXCR and lists one record per CDR3 protein. Among more than 300,000 distinct CDR3 sequences listed, about 14% were seen once. Thyroid ultrasound, orbital computed tomography, clinical symptoms, and serum thyroxine and TRAb underpinned diagnoses. Using less than 12 ml of fresh peripheral blood, PBMCs were prepared. This CDR3 contains 16 residues. Germline V gene sequence: CDR1 SGHKS, CDR2 YYEKEE (reference sequence). The sample is drawn from a study of T cells in Graves' hyperthyroidism and ophthalmopathy. Broader study findings: Most thyroid clonotypes that were expanded above 0.001 also turned up in blood.

The sequence was obtained from a woman in her thirties with Graves' ophthalmopathy. Sequenced input: blood. This rearrangement joins TRBV5-5 to TRBJ1-5; TRBD1 matches 7 bases. CDR3 sequence reads: CASSLAKGAVNQPLHF. CDR3 nucleotides: TGTGCCAGCAGCTTGGCCAAGGGGGCTGTCAATCAGCCCCTGCATTTT.